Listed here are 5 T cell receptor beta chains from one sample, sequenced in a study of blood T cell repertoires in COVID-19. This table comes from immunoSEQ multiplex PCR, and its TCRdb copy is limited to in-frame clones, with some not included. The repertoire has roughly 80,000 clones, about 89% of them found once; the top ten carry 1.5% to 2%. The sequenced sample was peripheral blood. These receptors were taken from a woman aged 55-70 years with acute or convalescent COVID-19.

The CDR3 sequence: CASSTKYGGKNTEAFF. The CDR3, as DNA: TGTGCCAGCAGCACAAAGTACGGCGGGAAAAACACTGAAGCTTTCTTT. V is TRBV21-1 and J is TRBJ1-1. TRBV21-1 is noted as a pseudogene. The CDR3 runs 16 residues.

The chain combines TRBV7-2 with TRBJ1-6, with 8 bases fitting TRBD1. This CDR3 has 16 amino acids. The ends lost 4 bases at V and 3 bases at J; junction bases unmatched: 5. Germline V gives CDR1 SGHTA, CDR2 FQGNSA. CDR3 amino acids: CASSSTGTGYNSPLHF. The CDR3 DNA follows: TGTGCCAGCAGCTCGACAGGGACAGGCTATAATTCACCCCTCCACTTT.

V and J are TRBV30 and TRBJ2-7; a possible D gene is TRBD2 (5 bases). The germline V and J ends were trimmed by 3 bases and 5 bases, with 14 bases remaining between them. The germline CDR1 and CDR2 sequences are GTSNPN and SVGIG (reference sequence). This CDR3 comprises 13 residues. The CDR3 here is CAWSGLAPNEQYF. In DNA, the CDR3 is TGTGCCTGGAGCGGACTTGCACCGAACGAGCAGTACTTC.

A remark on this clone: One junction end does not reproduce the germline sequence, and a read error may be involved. CDR3 residues: CASSHSGQGTCFDEQYF. CDR3 DNA sequence: TGTGCCAGCAGTCACTCGGGACAGGGTACCTGCTTCGACGAGCAGTACTTC. This rearrangement joins TRBV6-7 to TRBJ2-7, with TRBD1 matching over 9 bases. TRBV6-7 is an ORF for which the function is uncertain. The CDR3 is made up of 17 amino acids.

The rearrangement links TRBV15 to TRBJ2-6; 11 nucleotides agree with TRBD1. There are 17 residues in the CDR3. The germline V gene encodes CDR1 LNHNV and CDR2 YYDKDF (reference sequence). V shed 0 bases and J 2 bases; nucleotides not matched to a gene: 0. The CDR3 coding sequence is TGTGCCACCAGCAGAGAGGGACAGGGGGCTGGGGCCAACGTCCTGACTTTC. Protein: CATSREGQGAGANVLTF.